The 18 T cell receptor beta chains given below trace back to one sample, sequenced in a study of molecular identifiers for immune sequencing clone quantification. MiXCR, applied by TCRdb to the PCR reads, yields one record per CDR3 protein. The sample includes around 470,000 distinct CDR3 sequences, approximately 25% of them seen just once. Sequencing used naive CD8+ T cells from blood, with Jurkat cell RNA spiked in. Documented subset: FACS-sorted CD8+CD4-CCR7+CD45RA+ naive T cells. These receptors originate from a human donor in good health. Some libraries in this study had Jurkat cell RNA spiked in.

The V and J genes are TRBV28 and TRBJ2-7, with TRBD2 identical over 11 bases. V was clipped by 5 bases and J by 4 bases; unmatched bases: 13. Germline CDR1 is MDHEN and CDR2 is SYDVKM. The CDR3 spans 17 residues. The CDR3: CASSGTSGSSPAYEQYF. CDR3 nucleotide sequence: TGTGCCAGCAGTGGGACTAGCGGATCCTCCCCTGCTTACGAGCAGTACTTC.

A note on this clonotype: One base away lies a much larger clone, so this may be a sequencing read error. The chain links TRBV6-6 to TRBJ2-4, with D possibly being TRBD2 (6 bases). Germline V gene sequence: CDR1 MNHNY, CDR2 SVGAGI (reference sequence). This CDR3 region has 15 residues. The CDR3 nucleotides are TGTGCCAGCATTGGGGAGGAATTAGCCGAAAACATTCAGTACTTC. Protein sequence: CASIGEELAENIQYF.

The chain joins TRBV10-3 to TRBJ1-2; D may be TRBD1 (5 bases). Trimming took off 3 bases at V and 4 bases at J, with 6 bases between the two ends. This CDR3 spans 12 amino acids. From germline, CDR1 is ENHRY and CDR2 SYGVKD. CDR3: CAISDDSYGYTF. As DNA, the CDR3 is TGTGCCATCAGTGATGACAGCTATGGCTACACCTTC.

The V call is TRBV2, the J call TRBJ2-5, with TRBD1 matching over 7 bases. The V gene's germline CDR1 is SNHLY and CDR2 FYNNEI. This CDR3 is built from 14 residues. J was trimmed by 2 bases and V by 1 base; bases with no gene match: 1. CDR3: CASSEDRGQETQYF. The CDR3 DNA is TGTGCCAGCAGTGAAGACAGGGGTCAAGAGACCCAGTACTTC.

The gene calls are TRBV6-2 or TRBV6-3 and TRBJ1-1, with D uncertain. The CDR3 consists of 13 residues. V was shortened by 0 bases and J by 3 bases, with 5 bases between the two germline ends. Looked up from germline, CDR1 is MNHEY and CDR2 is SVGEGT. This CDR3 is CASSYSIYTEAFF. The CDR3 region has the DNA TGTGCCAGCAGTTACTCGATTTACACTGAAGCTTTCTTT.

Regarding this clonotype: Given a much more abundant clone one base away, this may be a read error. The V and J genes are TRBV20-1 and TRBJ2-7; TRBD2 agrees at 7 bases. Per the germline V gene, CDR1 is DFQATT and CDR2 is SNEGSKA (reference sequence). The CDR3 sequence is 16 residues long. Written as DNA, the CDR3 is TGCAGTGCTAGAGAGTTTCCTGGCGGGAGCGCCTACAAGCAGTACTTC. It is translated as CSAREFPGGSAYKQYF.

This clonotype was recorded at least ten times. The chain combines TRBV4-1 with TRBJ1-1; D is undetermined. In germline, CDR1 is MGHRA, CDR2 YSYEKL. The CDR3 runs 14 residues. V lost 1 base and J 7 bases, leaving 13 bases between the germline ends. Written as DNA, the CDR3 is TGCGCCAGCAGCCAAGGTGTGTTTCGAGATGAAGCTTTCTTT. It specifies CASSQGVFRDEAFF.

The sample holds a few counts of this clonotype. The genes are TRBV12-3 or TRBV12-4 and TRBJ2-5; D gene ambiguous. V lost 5 bases, J lost 5 bases, and 9 bases lay in between. This CDR3 is 12 amino acids long. CDR3 amino acids: CASSGSRETQYF. The CDR3 nucleotides read TGTGCCAGCAGTGGGTCTAGGGAGACCCAGTACTTC.

In the case of this clonotype: Here the CDR3 omits its conserved ending phenylalanine or tryptophan, so a read error is the likely source. This chain connects TRBV5-1 to TRBJ2-7; 7 bases agree with TRBD1. CDR1 is SGHRS and CDR2 is YFSETQ in the germline V gene. This CDR3 is 14 amino acids long. The J segment lost 0 bases and the V segment lost 4 bases, leaving 4 bases of the junction unmatched. The CDR3 protein is CASSPDRSSYEQYL. The CDR3 DNA reads as TGCGCCAGCAGCCCGGACAGGAGCTCCTACGAGCAGTACCTC.

Notes on this clonotype: A much larger clone is a single base away; this may be a read error. The V gene is TRBV7-8, the J gene TRBJ2-3, with 8 bases fitting TRBD1. The J call may be wrong; the DNA end is better matched by TRBJ1-5. This CDR3 comprises 14 residues. CDR1 and CDR2 from the germline V gene are SGHVS and FQNEAQ. The CDR3 nucleotides read TGTGCCAGCAGCGCGACAGGGGACACAGATACGCAGCATTTT. Its protein product is CASSATGDTDTQHF.

The chain joins TRBV9 to TRBJ2-1; 9 nucleotides align to TRBD1. Germline V lookup: CDR1 SGDLS, CDR2 YYNGEE. The V and J ends lost 3 bases and 0 bases, in that order; junction bases with no gene match: 4. CDR3 length: 16 amino acids. CDR3 loop: CASSEKQGASYNEQFF. The CDR3 nucleotides read TGTGCCAGCAGCGAAAAACAGGGGGCCTCCTACAATGAGCAGTTCTTC.

Worth noting for this clonotype: Germline is not matched at one junction end, which may reflect a read error. The chain links TRBV20-1 to TRBJ2-2, with D possibly called TRBD1 or TRBD2 (5 bases each). The CDR3 contains 13 residues. The germline V gene encodes CDR1 DFQATT and CDR2 SNEGSKA (reference sequence). CDR3 coding DNA: TGCAGTGCTACGTCAGGGTCGACCGGGGAGCTGTTGTTT. It is translated as CSATSGSTGELLF.

The rearrangement links TRBV9 to TRBJ1-2, with a possible D match to TRBD1 (5 bases). The CDR3 has 14 amino acids. Germline V gives CDR1 SGDLS, CDR2 YYNGEE. Trimming removed 0 bases at V and 5 bases at J, with 11 bases between. For the CDR3, the DNA is TGTGCCAGCAGCGTAGGAGACAGCTCTTATGGCTACACCTTC. Its translation is CASSVGDSSYGYTF.

A note on this clonotype: A much larger clone is a single base away; this may be a read error. V is TRBV19 and J is TRBJ2-5; tentatively, D is TRBD2 (6 bases). CDR1 and CDR2 (germline): LNHDA, SQIVND (reference sequence). The CDR3 runs to 14 residues. DNA for the CDR3: TGTGCCAGTAGTATCCCGGGACTTCAAGAGCCCCAGTACTTC. This sequence encodes CASSIPGLQEPQYF.

A few counts support this clonotype. The chain carries TRBV5-4 and TRBJ1-2; D remains unclear. Germline loops: CDR1 SGHNT, CDR2 YYREEE (reference sequence). The CDR3 covers 13 residues. Trimming removed 1 base from V and 4 bases from J, with 8 bases in between. As DNA, the CDR3 is TGTGCCAGCAGCTTGAGCCAAGTCTATGGCTACACCTTC. It yields the protein CASSLSQVYGYTF.

This clonotype was found many times. This sequence joins TRBV5-6 and TRBJ2-3; TRBD1 or TRBD2 may be the D gene (5 bases each). CDR3 length equals 12 residues. V lost 4 bases, J lost 8 bases, and 11 bases lay in between. CDR1 SGHDT and CDR2 YYEEEE come from the germline V gene. The CDR3 DNA reads TGTGCCAGCAGCGAGGGGTCTCGTACGCAGTATTTT. This encodes CASSEGSRTQYF.

A remark on this clonotype: With a much larger clone just one base away, this may be a read error. The rearrangement uses TRBV29-1 and TRBJ2-2; D call uncertain. Germline-derived CDR1 and CDR2 are SQVTM and ANQGSEA. The CDR3 totals 12 residues. CDR3 sequence reads: CNADTNTGELFF. The CDR3 nucleotides read TGCAACGCTGATACGAACACCGGGGAGCTGTTTTTT.

In its sample, this clonotype was seen a few times. V gene TRBV30 combines with J gene TRBJ1-1; D gene uncertain. Per germline, CDR1 GTSNPN and CDR2 SVGIG (reference sequence). V dropped 1 base and J dropped 6 bases, with 12 bases sitting between them. CDR3 length: 13 residues. The CDR3 here is CAWSAFLGSEAFF. CDR3 bases: TGTGCCTGGAGTGCCTTCCTGGGCTCTGAAGCTTTCTTT.